This section outlines one T cell receptor beta chain sequence together with its context. The data were taken from a study of blood T cell repertoires in COVID-19. As for the study in general: COVID-19 samples from acute and convalescent phases originated in the United States, Italy and Spain. PBMCs, B-cell-depleted T cells, or T cells provided the cDNA or gDNA that made up the material.

CDR1 is SGHDT, CDR2 YYEEEE, per germline. V dropped 4 bases and J dropped 1 base, with 9 bases sitting between them. This CDR3 region has 14 residues. Per the original methods: The assay estimated nucleated cells by amplifying reference gene primers. Profiled with immunoSEQ multiplex PCR; TCRdb holds only in-frame clones, not every one. V and J calls and clone size are as listed in that table; D and trimming were resolved from the DNA. The table has approximately 260,000 clones, around 87% seen once. The rearrangement links TRBV5-6 to TRBJ2-1; D is uncertain. Material for sequencing was peripheral blood. The TCR sequence derives from a man between 18 and 29 years old with active or convalescent COVID-19. The CDR3 nucleotides are TGTGCCAGCAGCCTCGGTTTTTCCTACAATGAGCAGTTCTTC. It yields the protein CASSLGFSYNEQFF. The full variable domain, with the rest looked up from reference TRBV5-6 and TRBJ2-1, is DAGVTQSPTHLIKTRGQQVTLRCSPKSGHDTVSWYQQALGQGPQFIFQYYEEEERQRGNFPDRFSGHQFPNYSSELNVNALLLGDSALYLCASSLGFSYNEQFFGPGTRLTVL.